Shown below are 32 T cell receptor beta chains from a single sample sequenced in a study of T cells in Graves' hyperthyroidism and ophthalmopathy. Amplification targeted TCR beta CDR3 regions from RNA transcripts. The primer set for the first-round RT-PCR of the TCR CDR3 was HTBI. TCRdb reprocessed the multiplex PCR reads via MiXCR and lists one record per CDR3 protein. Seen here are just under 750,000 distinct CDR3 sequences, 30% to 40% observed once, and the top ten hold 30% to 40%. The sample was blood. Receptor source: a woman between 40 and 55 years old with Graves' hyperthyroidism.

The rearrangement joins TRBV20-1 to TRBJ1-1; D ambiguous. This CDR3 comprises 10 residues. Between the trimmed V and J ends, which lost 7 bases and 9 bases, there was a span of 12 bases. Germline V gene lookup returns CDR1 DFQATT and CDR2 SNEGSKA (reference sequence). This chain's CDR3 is CSGGQCKAFF. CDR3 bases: TGCAGTGGCGGCCAGTGTAAAGCTTTCTTT.

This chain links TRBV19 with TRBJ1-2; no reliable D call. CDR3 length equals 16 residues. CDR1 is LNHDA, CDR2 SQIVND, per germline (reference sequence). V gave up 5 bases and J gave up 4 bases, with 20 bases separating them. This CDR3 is CASSPPPPGGGYGYTF. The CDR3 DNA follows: TGTGCCAGTAGTCCACCTCCTCCGGGAGGAGGCTATGGCTACACCTTC.

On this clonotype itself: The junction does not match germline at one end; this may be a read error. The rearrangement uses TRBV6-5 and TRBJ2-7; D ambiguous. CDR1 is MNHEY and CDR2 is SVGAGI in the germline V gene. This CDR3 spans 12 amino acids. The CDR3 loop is CASRPDSHEQYF. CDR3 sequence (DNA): TGTGCCAGCCGCCCTGACTCCCACGAGCAGTACTTC.

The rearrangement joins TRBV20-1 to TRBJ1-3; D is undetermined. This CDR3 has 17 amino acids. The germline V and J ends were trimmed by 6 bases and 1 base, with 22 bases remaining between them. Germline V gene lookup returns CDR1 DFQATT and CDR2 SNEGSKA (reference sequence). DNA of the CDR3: TGCAGTGCCACCTCTTTGCCGGGAGGGCTTTCTGGAAACACCATATATTTT. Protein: CSATSLPGGLSGNTIYF.

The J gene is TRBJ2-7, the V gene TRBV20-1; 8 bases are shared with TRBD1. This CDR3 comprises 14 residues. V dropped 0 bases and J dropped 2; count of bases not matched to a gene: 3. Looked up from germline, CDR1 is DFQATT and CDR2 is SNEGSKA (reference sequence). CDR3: CSARETGGAYEQYF. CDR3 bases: TGCAGTGCTAGAGAAACAGGGGGAGCCTACGAGCAGTACTTC.

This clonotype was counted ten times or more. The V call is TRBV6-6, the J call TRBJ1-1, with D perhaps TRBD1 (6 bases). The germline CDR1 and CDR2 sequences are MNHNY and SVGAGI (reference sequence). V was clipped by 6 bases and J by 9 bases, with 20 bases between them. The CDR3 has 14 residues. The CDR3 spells CASRGSGGASKAFF. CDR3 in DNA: TGTGCCAGCAGGGGCTCCGGGGGCGCTTCGAAAGCTTTCTTT.

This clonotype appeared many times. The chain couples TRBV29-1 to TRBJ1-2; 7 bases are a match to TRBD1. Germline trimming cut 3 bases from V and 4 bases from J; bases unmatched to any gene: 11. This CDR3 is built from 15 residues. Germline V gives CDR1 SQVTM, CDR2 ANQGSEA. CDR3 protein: CSVDFGSNRGYGYTF. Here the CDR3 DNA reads TGCAGCGTTGATTTTGGTTCTAACAGGGGCTATGGCTACACCTTC. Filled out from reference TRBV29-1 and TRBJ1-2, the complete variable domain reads SAVISQKPSRDICQRGTSLTIQCQVDSQVTMMFWYRQQPGQSLTLIATANQGSEATYESGFVIDKFPISRPNLTFSTLTVSNMSPEDSSIYLCSVDFGSNRGYGYTFGSGTRLTVV.

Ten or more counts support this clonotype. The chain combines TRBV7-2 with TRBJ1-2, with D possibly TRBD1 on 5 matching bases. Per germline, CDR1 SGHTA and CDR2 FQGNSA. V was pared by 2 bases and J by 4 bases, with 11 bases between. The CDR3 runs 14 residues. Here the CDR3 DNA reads TGTGCCAGCAGCTTAAGCAGGGATAGCTATGGCTACACCTTC. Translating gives CASSLSRDSYGYTF.

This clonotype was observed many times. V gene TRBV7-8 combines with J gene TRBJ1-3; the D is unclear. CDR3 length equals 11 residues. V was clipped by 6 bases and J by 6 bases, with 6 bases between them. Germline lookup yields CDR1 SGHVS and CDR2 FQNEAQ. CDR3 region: CASRSLNTIYF. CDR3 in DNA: TGTGCCAGCAGGTCGTTAAACACCATATATTTT.

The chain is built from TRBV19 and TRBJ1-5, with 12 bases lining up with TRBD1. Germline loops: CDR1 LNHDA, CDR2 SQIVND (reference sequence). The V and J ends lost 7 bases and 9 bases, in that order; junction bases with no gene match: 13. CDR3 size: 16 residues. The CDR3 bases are TGTGCCAGTAATCCCGGGACAGGGGGCCTTTGGGTGCCCCAGCATTTT. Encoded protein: CASNPGTGGLWVPQHF.

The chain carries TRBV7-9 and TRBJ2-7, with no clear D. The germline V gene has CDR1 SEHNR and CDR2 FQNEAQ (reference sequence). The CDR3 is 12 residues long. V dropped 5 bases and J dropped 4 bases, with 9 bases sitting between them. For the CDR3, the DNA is TGTGCCAGCAGCCCTGGCAGATACGAGCAGTACTTC. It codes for CASSPGRYEQYF.

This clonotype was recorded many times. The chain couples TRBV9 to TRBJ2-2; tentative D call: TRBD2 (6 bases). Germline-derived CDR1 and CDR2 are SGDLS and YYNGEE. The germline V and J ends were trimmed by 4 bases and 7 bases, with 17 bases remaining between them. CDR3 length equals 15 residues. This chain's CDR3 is CASSPPGERIGELFF. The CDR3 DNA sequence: TGTGCCAGCAGCCCCCCGGGGGAGAGGATCGGGGAGCTGTTTTTT.

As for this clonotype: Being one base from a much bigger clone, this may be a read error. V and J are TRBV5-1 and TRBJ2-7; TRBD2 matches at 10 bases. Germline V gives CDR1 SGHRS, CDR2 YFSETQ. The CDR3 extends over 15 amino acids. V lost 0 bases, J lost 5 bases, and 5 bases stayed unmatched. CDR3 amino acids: CASSLVLAGADEQYF. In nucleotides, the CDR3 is TGCGCCAGCAGCTTGGTTCTAGCGGGAGCGGACGAGCAGTACTTC.

In DNA form, the CDR3 reads TGTGCCAGCAGCCAGGGATCAGGGACCCTTAACTATGGCTACACCTTC. It specifies CASSQGSGTLNYGYTF. The chain carries TRBV11-2 and TRBJ1-2, with D possibly matching TRBD1 (5 bases). The CDR3 sequence is 16 residues long. Germline CDR1 SGHAT, CDR2 FQNNGV. V was clipped by 5 bases and J by 1 base, with 17 bases between them.

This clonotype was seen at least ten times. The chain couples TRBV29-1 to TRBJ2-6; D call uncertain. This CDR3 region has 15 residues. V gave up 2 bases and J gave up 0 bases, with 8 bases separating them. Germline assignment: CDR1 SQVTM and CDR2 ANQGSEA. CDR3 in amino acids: CSVEIGTSGANVLTF. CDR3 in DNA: TGCAGCGTTGAAATAGGAACCTCTGGGGCCAACGTCCTGACTTTC.

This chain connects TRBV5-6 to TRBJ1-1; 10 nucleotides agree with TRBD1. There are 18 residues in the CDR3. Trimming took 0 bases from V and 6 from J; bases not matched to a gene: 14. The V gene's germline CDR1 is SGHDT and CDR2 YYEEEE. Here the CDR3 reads CASSLAAGQGDLIAEAFF. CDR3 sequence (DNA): TGTGCCAGCAGCTTGGCAGCCGGACAGGGGGATTTAATTGCTGAAGCTTTCTTT.

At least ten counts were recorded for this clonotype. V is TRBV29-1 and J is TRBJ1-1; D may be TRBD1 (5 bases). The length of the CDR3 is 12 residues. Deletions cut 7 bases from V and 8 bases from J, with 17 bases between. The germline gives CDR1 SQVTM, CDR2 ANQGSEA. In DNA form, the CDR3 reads TGCAGCGCTGGGGACGGCTCGACGGAAGCTTTCTTT. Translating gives CSAGDGSTEAFF.

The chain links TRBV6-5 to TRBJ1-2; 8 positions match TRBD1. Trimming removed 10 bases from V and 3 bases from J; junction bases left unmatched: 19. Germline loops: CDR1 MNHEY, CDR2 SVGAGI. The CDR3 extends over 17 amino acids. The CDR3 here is CATTPGQGEAAYYGYTF. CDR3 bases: TGTGCCACCACTCCAGGACAGGGAGAGGCAGCCTACTATGGCTACACCTTC.

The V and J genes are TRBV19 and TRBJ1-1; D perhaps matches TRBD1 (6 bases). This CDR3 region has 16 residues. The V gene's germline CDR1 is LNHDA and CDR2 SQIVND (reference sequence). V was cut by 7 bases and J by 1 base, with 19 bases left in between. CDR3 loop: CASNNGGRAPNTEAFF. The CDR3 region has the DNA TGTGCCAGTAACAATGGGGGCAGGGCCCCGAACACTGAAGCTTTCTTT. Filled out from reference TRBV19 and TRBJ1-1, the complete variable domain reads DGGITQSPKYLFRKEGQNVTLSCEQNLNHDAMYWYRQDPGQGLRLIYYSQIVNDFQKGDIAEGYSVSREKKESFPLTVTSAQKNPTAFYLCASNNGGRAPNTEAFFGQGTRLTVV.

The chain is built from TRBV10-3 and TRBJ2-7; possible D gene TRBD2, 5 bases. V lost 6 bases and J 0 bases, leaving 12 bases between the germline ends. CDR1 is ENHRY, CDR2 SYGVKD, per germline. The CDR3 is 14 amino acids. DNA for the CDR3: TGTGCCATCAGGGATGGACTGGGCTCCTACGAGCAGTACTTC. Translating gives CAIRDGLGSYEQYF.

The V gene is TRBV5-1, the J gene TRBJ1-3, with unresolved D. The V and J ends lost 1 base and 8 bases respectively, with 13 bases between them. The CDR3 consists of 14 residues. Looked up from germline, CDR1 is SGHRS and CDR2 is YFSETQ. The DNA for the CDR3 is TGCGCCAGCAGCTTGTCCCCCGGCGGTCACACCATATATTTT. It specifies CASSLSPGGHTIYF.

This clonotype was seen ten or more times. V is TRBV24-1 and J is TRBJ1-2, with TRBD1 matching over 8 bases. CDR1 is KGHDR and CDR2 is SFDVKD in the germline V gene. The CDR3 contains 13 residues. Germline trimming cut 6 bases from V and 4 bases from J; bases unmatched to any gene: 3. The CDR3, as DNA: TGTGCCACCAGTAGGACAGGGCTCTATGGCTACACCTTC. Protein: CATSRTGLYGYTF.

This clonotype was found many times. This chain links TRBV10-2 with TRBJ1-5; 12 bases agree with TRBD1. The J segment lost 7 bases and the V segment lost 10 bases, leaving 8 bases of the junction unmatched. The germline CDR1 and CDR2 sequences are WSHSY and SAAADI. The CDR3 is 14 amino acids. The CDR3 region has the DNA TGCGCCACCGCCGGGACAGGGGGCAGCCAGCCCCAGCATTTT. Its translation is CATAGTGGSQPQHF.

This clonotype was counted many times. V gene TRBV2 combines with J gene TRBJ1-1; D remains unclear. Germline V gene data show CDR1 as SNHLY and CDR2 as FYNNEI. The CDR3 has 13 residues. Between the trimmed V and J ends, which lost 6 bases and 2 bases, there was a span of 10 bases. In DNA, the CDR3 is TGTGCCAGCAGGGTGGACGGTAACACTGAAGCTTTCTTT. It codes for CASRVDGNTEAFF.

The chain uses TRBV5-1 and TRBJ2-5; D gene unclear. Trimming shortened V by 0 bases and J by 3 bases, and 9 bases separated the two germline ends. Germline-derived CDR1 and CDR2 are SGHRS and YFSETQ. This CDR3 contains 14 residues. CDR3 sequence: CASSLEPNKETQYF. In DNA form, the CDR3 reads TGCGCCAGCAGCTTGGAGCCAAACAAAGAGACCCAGTACTTC.

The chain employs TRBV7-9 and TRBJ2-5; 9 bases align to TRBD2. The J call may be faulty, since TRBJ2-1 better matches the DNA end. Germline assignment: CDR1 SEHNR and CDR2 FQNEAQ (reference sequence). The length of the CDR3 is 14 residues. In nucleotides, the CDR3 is TGTGCCAGCAGCGAGAGGGCGGGAGGGGATGAGCAGTTCTTC. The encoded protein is CASSERAGGDEQFF.

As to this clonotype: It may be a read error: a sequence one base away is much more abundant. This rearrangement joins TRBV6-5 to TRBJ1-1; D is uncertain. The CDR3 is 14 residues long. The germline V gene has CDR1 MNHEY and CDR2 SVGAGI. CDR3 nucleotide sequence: TGTGCCAGCAGAGTGGACGGGTTGAACACTGAAGCTCTCTTT. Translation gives CASRVDGLNTEALF.

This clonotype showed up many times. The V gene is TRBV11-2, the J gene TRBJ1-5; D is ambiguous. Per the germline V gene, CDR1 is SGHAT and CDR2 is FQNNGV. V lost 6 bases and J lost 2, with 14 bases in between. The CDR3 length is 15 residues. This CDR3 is CASSLEGFGNQPQHF. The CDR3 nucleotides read TGTGCCAGCAGTTTGGAGGGTTTCGGCAATCAGCCCCAGCATTTT. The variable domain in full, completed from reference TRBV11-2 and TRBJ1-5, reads EAGVAQSPRYKIIEKRQSVAFWCNPISGHATLYWYQQILGQGPKLLIQFQNNGVVDDSQLPKDRFSAERLKGVDSTLKIQPAKLEDSAVYLCASSLEGFGNQPQHFGDGTRLSIL.

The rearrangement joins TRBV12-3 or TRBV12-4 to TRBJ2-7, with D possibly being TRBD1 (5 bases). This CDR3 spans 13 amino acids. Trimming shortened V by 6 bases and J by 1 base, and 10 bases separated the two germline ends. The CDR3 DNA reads TGTGCCAGCAGCACGACAGAGTCCTACGAGCAGTACTTC. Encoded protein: CASSTTESYEQYF.

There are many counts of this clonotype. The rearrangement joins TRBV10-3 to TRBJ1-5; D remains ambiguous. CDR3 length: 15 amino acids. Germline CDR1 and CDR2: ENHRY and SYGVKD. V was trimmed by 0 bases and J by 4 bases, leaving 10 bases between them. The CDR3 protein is CAISESTLRNQPQHF. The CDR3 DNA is TGTGCCATCAGTGAGTCGACTCTTAGGAATCAGCCCCAGCATTTT.

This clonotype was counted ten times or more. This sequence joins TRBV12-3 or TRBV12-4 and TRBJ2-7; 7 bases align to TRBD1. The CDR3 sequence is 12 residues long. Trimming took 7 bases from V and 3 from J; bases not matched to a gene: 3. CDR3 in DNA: TGTGCCAGCACCCGGGACAGCTACGAGCAGTACTTC. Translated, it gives CASTRDSYEQYF.

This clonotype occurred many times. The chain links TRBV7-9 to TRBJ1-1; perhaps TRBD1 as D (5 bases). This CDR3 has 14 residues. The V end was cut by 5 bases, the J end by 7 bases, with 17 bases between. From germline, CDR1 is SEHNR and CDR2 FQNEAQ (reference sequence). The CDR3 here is CASSPANRRGEAFF. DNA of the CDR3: TGTGCCAGCAGCCCCGCTAACAGGCGGGGTGAAGCTTTCTTT.